These 7 T cell receptor beta chains came from one sample sequenced in a study of blood T cell repertoires in COVID-19. Repertoires were generated with immunoSEQ multiplex PCR, while TCRdb's copy carries only in-frame clones and drops some. The table includes hundreds of thousands of clones, nearly 90% detected once. Sequencing used PBMCs or T cells enriched from blood (not recorded which). The receptors originated from a man aged 30-40 years who had been exposed to COVID-19.

This chain connects TRBV4-3 to TRBJ2-1; D is unclear. This CDR3 is built from 13 residues. CDR1 and CDR2 from the germline V gene are LGHNA and YSLEER. Trimming took off 0 bases at V and 9 bases at J, with 9 bases between the two ends. CDR3 sequence: CASSQDQYAEQFF. CDR3 sequence (DNA): TGCGCCAGCAGCCAAGACCAGTACGCTGAGCAGTTCTTC.

The chain carries TRBV20-1 and TRBJ2-4, with D perhaps TRBD1 (6 bases). CDR3 length: 20 amino acids. V was cut by 3 bases and J by 8 bases, with 35 bases left in between. Per germline, CDR1 DFQATT and CDR2 SNEGSKA (reference sequence). The CDR3 reads CSASYPGFVRGQSMGDIQYF. The CDR3, as DNA: TGCAGTGCTAGTTATCCAGGGTTCGTTAGGGGACAATCGATGGGTGACATTCAGTACTTC.

This chain joins TRBV6-6 and TRBJ2-1, with TRBD1 matching over 9 bases. The length of the CDR3 is 15 residues. The germline V gene encodes CDR1 MNHNY and CDR2 SVGAGI (reference sequence). Trimming removed 10 bases from V and 4 bases from J; junction bases left unmatched: 11. In DNA form, the CDR3 reads TGTGCCATTTCCCCATCGGGACAGGGTTACAATGAGCAGTTCTTC. Amino acid sequence: CAISPSGQGYNEQFF.

The chain uses TRBV7-3 and TRBJ1-2; D is possibly TRBD1 (5 bases). Germline lookup yields CDR1 SGHTA and CDR2 FQGTGA. Trimming pared 5 bases from V and 12 bases from J, leaving 22 bases between. This CDR3 is built from 14 residues. CDR3 nucleotides: TGTGCCAGCAGCCCGACTTATGACAGCCCGCCTCACACCTTC. This gives the protein CASSPTYDSPPHTF.

The V call is TRBV6-5, the J call TRBJ1-5; TRBD1 might be the D (6 bases). The CDR3 totals 15 residues. Trimming cost V 2 bases and J 8 bases, with 16 bases left between them. CDR1 and CDR2 (germline): MNHEY, SVGAGI. The CDR3 coding sequence is TGTGCCAGCAGTTACACACGACAGGATACGGAGCCCCAGCATTTT. It is translated as CASSYTRQDTEPQHF.

The chain is built from TRBV27 and TRBJ1-1; no definite D call. CDR1 is MNHEY, CDR2 SMNVEV, per germline (reference sequence). Trimming cost V 6 bases and J 5 bases, with 16 bases left between them. CDR3 length equals 14 residues. For the CDR3, the DNA is TGTGCCAGCAGCCCCCGGGGTCGGGTGACTGAAGCTTTCTTT. It codes for CASSPRGRVTEAFF.

The genes are TRBV30 and TRBJ2-7, with D tentatively TRBD2 (5 bases). The CDR3 runs 16 residues. Trimming cost V 1 base and J 2 bases, with 18 bases left between them. Germline V gene data show CDR1 as GTSNPN and CDR2 as SVGIG (reference sequence). In nucleotides, the CDR3 is TGTGCCTGGAGTGCAGCCCCCGGGGTGGCGGCCTACGAGCAGTACTTC. Amino acid sequence: CAWSAAPGVAAYEQYF.